This T cell receptor (beta chain) was identified in a study of cytomegalovirus exposure and HLA in healthy donors. Study observations and caveats: The study listed under 200 cytomegalovirus-associated TCR beta chains. Rarity characterized most TCR sequences, yet some public TCRs appeared in many donors.

Profiled with immunoSEQ multiplex PCR; TCRdb holds only in-frame clones, not every one. The profile shows 200,000 to 250,000 clones, about 89% of them singletons. Germline V gene lookup returns CDR1 LNHNV and CDR2 YYDKDF (reference sequence). Trimming removed 0 bases from V and 0 bases from J; junction bases left unmatched: 2. The CDR3 contains 15 residues. Concerning this clone itself: What it recognizes is unknown. Other DNA sequences in the same sample also yield this CDR3.

Material for sequencing was PBMCs. V is TRBV15 and J is TRBJ2-7, with TRBD1 identical over 7 bases. This clonotype was sampled from a woman aged 18-30 years in good health and CMV-seronegative. The CDR3 nucleotides are TGTGCCACCAGCAGAGAGGCAGGGGGCTCCTACGAGCAGTACTTC. Amino acid sequence: CATSREAGGSYEQYF.